The entry below describes one T cell receptor beta chain. Its antigen is currently unknown. The sample belongs to a study of cytomegalovirus exposure and HLA in healthy donors. Study overall: The same platform used for the approximately 670 first-cohort repertoires was also used for the 120 or so validation repertoires, as a later analysis reported. Study-level points and caveats: The finding came from a later analysis; first-cohort TCR clusters tended to co-occur in the 110 or so validation repertoires. The study designated roughly 150 TCR beta chains cytomegalovirus-associated. Most TCR sequences showed up rarely, but some public TCRs showed up in many donors.

The table came from immunoSEQ multiplex PCR; TCRdb's copy has only in-frame clones and leaves some out. The table has over 60,000 clones, roughly 96% seen once. The source material was PBMCs. The receptor comes from a man between 18 and 35 years old in good health and CMV-seronegative.

CDR3 residues: CASSLTRTRQGVADTQYF. The CDR3 region has the DNA TGCGCCAGCAGCCTGACACGGACTCGACAGGGAGTAGCGGATACGCAGTATTTT. The gene calls are TRBV4-1 and TRBJ2-3; 7 positions agree with TRBD1. This CDR3 is 18 amino acids long. Trimming removed 4 bases from V and 6 bases from J; junction bases left unmatched: 19. Germline assignment: CDR1 MGHRA and CDR2 YSYEKL.